A selection of T cell receptor beta chains follows, all from one sample in a study of blood T cell repertoires in COVID-19. TCRdb's table, derived via immunoSEQ multiplex PCR, lists solely in-frame clones and lacks some. The sample comprises about 370,000 clones, 70% to 90% of which are singletons, and around 3% rests with the top ten. Source material: peripheral blood. These receptors all stem from a woman in her twenties or thirties with COVID-19, enrolled during active disease. CDR3s include the opening cysteine and the closing phenylalanine or tryptophan. Not every row has a clone size; where given, it reads once, few, many or a size class.

abundance: few; v_gene: TRBV6-1; CDR3aa: CASSERSVSTTRTGQETQYF
abundance: -; v_gene: TRBV28; CDR3aa: CASSSLTGYQETQYF
abundance: once; v_gene: TRBV9; CDR3aa: CASSVEWDRTNTEAFF
abundance: -; v_gene: TRBV19; CDR3aa: CASSNGAGDSPLHF
abundance: few; v_gene: TRBV2; CDR3aa: CASSESARVNSPLHF
abundance: -; v_gene: TRBV5-1; CDR3aa: CASSPVVRVGGDGYTF
abundance: -; v_gene: TRBV29-1; CDR3aa: CSVSGGQSANYGYTF
abundance: few; v_gene: TRBV20-1; CDR3aa: CSARWGERAFF
abundance: -; v_gene: TRBV9; CDR3aa: CASSGGTTPGTQYF
abundance: -; v_gene: TRBV10-3; CDR3aa: CAISGGQGDQETQYF
abundance: -; v_gene: TRBV27; CDR3aa: CASRISGGGTGELFF
abundance: -; v_gene: TRBV7-2; CDR3aa: CASSLSGGANQPQHF
abundance: -; v_gene: TRBV6-1; CDR3aa: CASSEGTGGDGTEAFF
abundance: -; v_gene: TRBV6-5; CDR3aa: CASSYSIWEGREKLFF
abundance: -; v_gene: TRBV2; CDR3aa: CASTQDRGSNQPQHF
abundance: -; v_gene: TRBV29-1; CDR3aa: CSVEARTGNYGYTF
abundance: -; v_gene: TRBV6-5; CDR3aa: CASSSTGLSGEQFF
abundance: -; v_gene: TRBV2; CDR3aa: CASSERNRWDGYTF
abundance: -; v_gene: TRBV11-2; CDR3aa: CASSVAGVQETQYF
abundance: -; v_gene: TRBV11-3; CDR3aa: CASSPEGTSGNGAFNEQFF
abundance: few; v_gene: TRBV11-2; CDR3aa: CASRPSGTGATGELFF
abundance: once; v_gene: TRBV10-3; CDR3aa: CAISESQTGNYGYTF
abundance: -; v_gene: TRBV5-5; CDR3aa: CASSSWTISRTYGYTF
abundance: -; v_gene: TRBV6-6; CDR3aa: CASQQGAIGELFF
abundance: -; v_gene: TRBV4-1; CDR3aa: CASSQPRQGTSSGANVLTF
abundance: -; v_gene: TRBV28; CDR3aa: CASSPLGQGEVEQFF
abundance: -; v_gene: TRBV5-1; CDR3aa: CASTPGGPQPYEQYF
abundance: -; v_gene: TRBV7-2; CDR3aa: CASTWGGGANTGELFF
abundance: few; v_gene: TRBV7-2; CDR3aa: CASTPGQDTGELFF
abundance: few; v_gene: TRBV27; CDR3aa: CASSLSLASTDTQYF
abundance: -; v_gene: TRBV24-1; CDR3aa: CATSGSSGYGYTF
abundance: -; v_gene: TRBV9; CDR3aa: CASSPQDRGEETQYF
abundance: -; v_gene: TRBV27; CDR3aa: CASSLGQGVYEQYF
abundance: once; v_gene: TRBV6-2/TRBV6-3; CDR3aa: CASSYHPDSLYTDTQYF
abundance: -; v_gene: TRBV20-1; CDR3aa: CSARSGSPLHF
abundance: -; v_gene: TRBV19; CDR3aa: CASSIDRVYGYTF
abundance: -; v_gene: TRBV18; CDR3aa: CASSPQIGTANTEAFF